The present entry profiles one T cell receptor (beta chain) with its context. The antigen is unknown. These data are taken from a study of cytomegalovirus exposure and HLA in healthy donors. Study-level points and caveats: TCR association rates varied by HLA locus in a later analysis, with DRB1 highest and HLA-C lowest. Across donors, sequencing depth was assumed by presence/absence analyses to be roughly uniform.

Trimming removed 1 base at V and 2 bases at J, with 12 bases between. In germline, CDR1 is SGHTA, CDR2 FQGNSA. There are 15 residues in the CDR3. The PCR employed 60 Vbeta primers together with 13 Jbeta primers. TCRdb keeps only in-frame clones here, not all; method: immunoSEQ multiplex PCR. Seen here are about 79,000 clones, 70% to 85% observed once, and the top ten hold approximately 9%. This sequence joins TRBV7-2 and TRBJ2-7, with D tentatively TRBD1 (5 bases). The TCR was taken from a man between 60 and 75 years old in good health and CMV-seronegative. Material for sequencing was PBMCs. This chain's CDR3 is CASSLGQAGPYEQYF. CDR3 DNA: TGTGCCAGCAGCTTAGGTCAGGCAGGGCCCTACGAGCAGTACTTC.